The source of this T cell receptor beta chain is a study of T cells in Graves' hyperthyroidism and ophthalmopathy. The CDR3 length is 16 residues. V dropped 5 bases and J dropped 3 bases, with 20 bases sitting between them. The TCR beta CDR3 regions underwent amplification using RNA transcripts as the source. TCR CDR3 regions were first amplified by RT-PCR with HTBI primers. TCRdb ran MiXCR on the multiplex PCR reads and lists one entry per CDR3 protein. The table shows 210,000 or so distinct CDR3 sequences, with 17% occurring only once. Sequenced input: blood. The V gene is TRBV6-7, the J gene TRBJ2-7, with D possibly TRBD2 on 6 matching bases. Being an ORF, TRBV6-7 has a function that is uncertain. The source is a man in his fifties or sixties with Graves' hyperthyroidism. Here the CDR3 DNA reads TGTGCCAGCAGTAAATACCGGCGGGACTCTTTCTACGAGCAGTACTTC. As protein: CASSKYRRDSFYEQYF.